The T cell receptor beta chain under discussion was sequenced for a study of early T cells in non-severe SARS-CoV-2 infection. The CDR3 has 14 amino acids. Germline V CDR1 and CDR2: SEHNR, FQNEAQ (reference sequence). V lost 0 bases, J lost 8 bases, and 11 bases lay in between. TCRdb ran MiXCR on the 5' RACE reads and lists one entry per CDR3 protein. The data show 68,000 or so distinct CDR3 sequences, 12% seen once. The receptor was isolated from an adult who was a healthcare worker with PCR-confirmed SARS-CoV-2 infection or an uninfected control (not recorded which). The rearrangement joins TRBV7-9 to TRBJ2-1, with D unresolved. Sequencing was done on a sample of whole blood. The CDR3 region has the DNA TGTGCCAGCAGCTTAGCGGGCGTTCGGGATGAGCAGTTCTTC. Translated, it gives CASSLAGVRDEQFF.